This entry lists 11 T cell receptor beta chains sequenced from one sample in a study of identical twins. TCRdb used MiXCR to reprocess the 5' RACE reads, holding one entry per CDR3 protein. The table includes fewer than 650,000 distinct CDR3 sequences, 7.1% detected once. These data are also associated with another study on yellow fever vaccine responses in identical twins.

The sequencing sample was made of PBMCs. These receptors were taken from a woman between 18 and 29 years old in good health.

This clonotype was observed a handful of times. J is TRBJ2-6 and V is TRBV15; D is possibly TRBD2 (7 bases). In germline, CDR1 is LNHNV, CDR2 YYDKDF (reference sequence). V was clipped by 3 bases and J by 0 bases, with 15 bases between them. This CDR3 region has 18 residues. The CDR3, as DNA: TGTGCCACCAGCAGTGATGTAGGGGGGGGCTCTGGGGCCAACGTCCTGACTTTC. It encodes CATSSDVGGGSGANVLTF.

CDR3 nucleotide sequence: TGCGCCAGCAGCCAATCTTGGGGCCAAGAGACCCAGTACTTC. This translates into CASSQSWGQETQYF. The V call is TRBV4-1, the J call TRBJ2-5; D unresolved. Trimming pared 2 bases from V and 1 base from J, leaving 8 bases between. The CDR3 has 14 residues. From germline, CDR1 is MGHRA and CDR2 YSYEKL.

There are many counts of this clonotype. The CDR3 here is CAISDGTSGLSTGELFF. The DNA for the CDR3 is TGTGCCATCAGTGACGGGACTAGCGGGCTCTCTACCGGGGAGCTGTTTTTT. This chain links TRBV10-3 with TRBJ2-2; 12 nucleotides align to TRBD2. Trimming cost V 3 bases and J 5 bases; bases outside gene matches: 7. Germline V CDR1 and CDR2: ENHRY, SYGVKD. The CDR3 length is 17 residues.

The rearrangement links TRBV10-3 to TRBJ2-7; the D is unclear. Germline CDR1 ENHRY, CDR2 SYGVKD. The CDR3 covers 13 residues. Trimming stripped 3 bases from V and 7 bases from J, with 13 bases between. The chain's CDR3 is CAISDRPRGEQYV. The CDR3 DNA reads TGTGCCATCAGTGATCGGCCCCGTGGAGAGCAGTACGTC.

This clonotype occurred many times. The gene calls are TRBV11-2 and TRBJ2-1; D may be TRBD1 (5 bases). V lost 4 bases, J lost 5 bases, and 9 bases lay in between. This CDR3 contains 13 residues. Germline V gives CDR1 SGHAT, CDR2 FQNNGV. CDR3: CASSYQGHNEQFF. In DNA form, the CDR3 reads TGTGCCAGCAGCTACCAGGGCCACAATGAGCAGTTCTTC.

There are a few counts of this clonotype. The V and J genes are TRBV10-3 and TRBJ1-6; no clear D gene. Germline lookup yields CDR1 ENHRY and CDR2 SYGVKD. This CDR3 is 15 amino acids long. Trimming stripped 4 bases from V and 7 bases from J, with 14 bases between. The DNA of the CDR3 is TGTGCCATCAGTGGGGTCCCTACGGCGAATTCACCCCTCCACTTT. Amino acid sequence: CAISGVPTANSPLHF.

The V gene is TRBV29-1, the J gene TRBJ2-7, with TRBD1 identical over 8 bases. Trimming at V came to 3 bases and at J to 5 bases, leaving 6 bases not matched to a gene. Germline-derived CDR1 and CDR2 are SQVTM and ANQGSEA. The CDR3 covers 13 residues. The CDR3 DNA reads TGCAGCGTTGATGTGCAGGGGGCAAACGAGCAGTACTTC. Encoded protein: CSVDVQGANEQYF.

This clonotype came up many times. The chain recombines TRBV5-1 with TRBJ2-1; D is unresolved. The CDR3 is 14 amino acids. In germline, CDR1 is SGHRS, CDR2 YFSETQ. V lost 1 base, J lost 7 bases, and 12 bases lay in between. The CDR3 protein is CASSLYSQLNEQFF. DNA for the CDR3: TGCGCCAGCAGCTTGTATTCCCAGCTTAATGAGCAGTTCTTC.

This clonotype has a count of ten or more. The chain is built from TRBV5-6 and TRBJ1-2; 10 bases are shared with TRBD1. From germline, CDR1 is SGHDT and CDR2 YYEEEE. This CDR3 has 17 residues. The V gene end was trimmed by 1 base and the J gene end by 4 bases; junction bases not matched to a gene: 10. The CDR3 here is CASSLRQPGQGSYGYTF. DNA for the CDR3: TGTGCCAGCAGCTTGAGGCAACCGGGACAGGGGAGCTATGGCTACACCTTC.

The chain is built from TRBV5-6 and TRBJ2-7; 10 bases align to TRBD1. Germline lookup yields CDR1 SGHDT and CDR2 YYEEEE. With 5 bases clipped from V and 1 base from J, the junction kept 24 bases outside the gene matches. CDR3 length: 21 residues. The CDR3 DNA reads as TGTGCCAGCAGTAATGATCGTCGGGACAGGGGAGGGTTAATAGTTTCCTACGAGCAGTACGTC. Its translation is CASSNDRRDRGGLIVSYEQYV.

There are many counts of this clonotype. The chain couples TRBV12-3 or TRBV12-4 to TRBJ1-3; the match to TRBD1 covers 7 bases. The CDR3 contains 13 residues. Trimming at V came to 5 bases and at J to 3 bases, leaving 1 base not matched to a gene. CDR3 in DNA: TGTGCCAGCAGTCGGGACAGTGGAAACACCATATATTTT. It encodes CASSRDSGNTIYF.